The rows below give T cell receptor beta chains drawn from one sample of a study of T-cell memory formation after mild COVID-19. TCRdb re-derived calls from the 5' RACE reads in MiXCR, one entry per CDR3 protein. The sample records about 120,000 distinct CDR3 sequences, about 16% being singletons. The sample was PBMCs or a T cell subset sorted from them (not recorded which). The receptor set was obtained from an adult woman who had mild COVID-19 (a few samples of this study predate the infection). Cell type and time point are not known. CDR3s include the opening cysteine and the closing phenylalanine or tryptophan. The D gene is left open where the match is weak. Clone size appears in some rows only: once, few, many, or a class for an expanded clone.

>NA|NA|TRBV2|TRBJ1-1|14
TGTGCCAGCGGTAAAGGGGCCCTGAACACTGAAGCTTTCTTT
CASGKGALNTEAFF
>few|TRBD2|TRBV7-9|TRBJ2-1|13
TGTGCCAGCAGCTTAGGACTAGCGGGGGGGGAGTTCTTC
CASSLGLAGGEFF
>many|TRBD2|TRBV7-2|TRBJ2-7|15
TGTGCCAGCACACCGGGACTAGCGGGCGGCTACGAGCAGTACTTC
CASTPGLAGGYEQYF
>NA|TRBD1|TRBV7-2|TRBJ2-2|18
TGTGCCAGCAGCTTGGCTTTTTGGGACAGTTCGAACACCGGGGAGCTGTTTTTT
CASSLAFWDSSNTGELFF
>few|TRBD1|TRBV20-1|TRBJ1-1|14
TGCAGTGCTCAGTCGGGACAGGGATCTGGTGAAGCTTTCTTT
CSAQSGQGSGEAFF
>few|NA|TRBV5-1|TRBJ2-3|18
TGCGCCAGCAGCTTCGGATGGACGGGAGCAACGGGCACAGATACGCAGTATTTT
CASSFGWTGATGTDTQYF
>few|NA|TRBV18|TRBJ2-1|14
TGTGCCAGCTCACCAACACTTGCAGGGAATGAGCAGTTCTTC
CASSPTLAGNEQFF
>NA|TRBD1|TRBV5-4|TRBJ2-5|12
TGTGCCAGCAGCGGGACAGAAGAGACCCAGTACTTC
CASSGTEETQYF
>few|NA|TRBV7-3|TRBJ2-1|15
TGTGCCAGCAGCTTAATTGATACCAGGTACAATGAGCAGTTCTTC
CASSLIDTRYNEQFF
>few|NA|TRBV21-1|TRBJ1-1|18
TGTGCCAGCAGCAGCCAAGACCGGGACAGGGCAATTAACACTGAAGCTTTCTTT
CASSSQDRDRAINTEAFF
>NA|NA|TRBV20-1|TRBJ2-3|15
TGCAGTGCTAGAGATGCGGCAGGGGTTACAGATACGCAGTATTTT
CSARDAAGVTDTQYF
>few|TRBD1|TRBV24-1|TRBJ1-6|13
TGTGCCACCAAACAGGGGGATAATTCACCCCTCCACTTT
CATKQGDNSPLHF
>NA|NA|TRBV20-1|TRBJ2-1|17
TGCAGTGCTAGGGAACATACATCGTTGATCCGGAACAATGAGCAGTTCTTC
CSAREHTSLIRNNEQFF
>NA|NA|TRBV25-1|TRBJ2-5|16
TGTGCCAGCAGTGACTCCCCGGGGCTCTCTAGGGAGACCCAGTACTTC
CASSDSPGLSRETQYF
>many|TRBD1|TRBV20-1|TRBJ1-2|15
TGCAGTGCTAGACAAGAAGGTCGGACAGGGGTTGGCTACACCTTC
CSARQEGRTGVGYTF
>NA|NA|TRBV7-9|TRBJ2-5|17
TGTGCCAGCAGCCCAGGGGCAGCAGGGGATAACCAAGAGACCCAGTACTTC
CASSPGAAGDNQETQYF
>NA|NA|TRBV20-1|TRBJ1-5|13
TGCAGTGCTAGGTGGGGCAGCAATCAGCCCAAGCATTTT
CSARWGSNQPKHF
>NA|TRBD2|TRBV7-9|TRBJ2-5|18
TGTGCCAGCAGCAACGGACTAGCGGGGGGGCGCCCCCAAGAGACCCAGTACTTC
CASSNGLAGGRPQETQYF
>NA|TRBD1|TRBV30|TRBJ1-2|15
TGTGCCTGGAGTGTATCGGGACAGGTTATCTATGGCTACACCTTC
CAWSVSGQVIYGYTF
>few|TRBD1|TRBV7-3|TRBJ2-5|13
TGTGCCAGCAGCTCCGGACAGGGAGAGACCCAGTACTTC
CASSSGQGETQYF
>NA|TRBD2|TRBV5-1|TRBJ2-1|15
TGCGCCAGCAGCGAATCTAGCGGGGAGGTGGCTGAGCAGTTCTTC
CASSESSGEVAEQFF
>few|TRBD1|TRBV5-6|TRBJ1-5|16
TGTGCCAGCAGCTTCCACTGGGGACAGGCTAATCAGCCCCAGCATTTT
CASSFHWGQANQPQHF
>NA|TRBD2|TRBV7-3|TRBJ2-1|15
TGTGCCAGCAGCCCACAGGAGACTAGCGGGAATAGGCAGTTCTTC
CASSPQETSGNRQFF
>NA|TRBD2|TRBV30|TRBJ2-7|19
TGTGCCTGGAGTCCAATCCTGTGGGTAGCGGGAGGAGGATTGGACGAGCAGTACTTC
CAWSPILWVAGGGLDEQYF
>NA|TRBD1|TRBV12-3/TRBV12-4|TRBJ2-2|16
TGTGCCAGCAGTTTGGGGACAGGGGGGACAACCGGGGAGCTGTTTTTT
CASSLGTGGTTGELFF
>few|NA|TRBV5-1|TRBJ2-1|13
TGCGCCAGCAGCTTGGGGCGGCCGAATGAGCAGTTCTTC
CASSLGRPNEQFF
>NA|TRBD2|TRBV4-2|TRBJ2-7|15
TGTGCCAGCAGCCAAGATAGCGGGAGCTCCTACGAGCAGTACTTC
CASSQDSGSSYEQYF
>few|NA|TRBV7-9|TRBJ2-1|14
TGTGCCAGCAGCTTAGCGACAGGGCCGGCGGGGGAGTTCTTC
CASSLATGPAGEFF
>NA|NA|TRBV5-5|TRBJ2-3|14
TGTGCCAGCAGCTCCGAGTGGGGGTCAGATACGCAGTATTTT
CASSSEWGSDTQYF
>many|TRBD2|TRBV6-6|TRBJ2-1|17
TGTGCCAGCAGTTACTCGGGACTAGCGGGAGTGTACAATGAGCAGTTCTTC
CASSYSGLAGVYNEQFF
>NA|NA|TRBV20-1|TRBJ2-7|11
TGCAGTGCTAGAGATGGGCGGGAGCAGTACTTC
CSARDGREQYF
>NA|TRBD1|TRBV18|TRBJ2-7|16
TGTGCCAGCTCACCCCGCGGTGGGACAGTAACCTACGAGCAGTACTTC
CASSPRGGTVTYEQYF
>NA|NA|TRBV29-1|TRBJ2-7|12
TGCAGCGGCCAGGACGGCTCCTACGAGCAGTACTTC
CSGQDGSYEQYF
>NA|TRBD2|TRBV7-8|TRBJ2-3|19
TGTGCCAGCAGCTTAGATTCCTTGACTAGCGGGAGAGGCACAGATACGCAGTATTTT
CASSLDSLTSGRGTDTQYF
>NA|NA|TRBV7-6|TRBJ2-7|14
TGTGCCAGCAGCTTAGGGATGGCACCCTACGAGCAGTACTTC
CASSLGMAPYEQYF